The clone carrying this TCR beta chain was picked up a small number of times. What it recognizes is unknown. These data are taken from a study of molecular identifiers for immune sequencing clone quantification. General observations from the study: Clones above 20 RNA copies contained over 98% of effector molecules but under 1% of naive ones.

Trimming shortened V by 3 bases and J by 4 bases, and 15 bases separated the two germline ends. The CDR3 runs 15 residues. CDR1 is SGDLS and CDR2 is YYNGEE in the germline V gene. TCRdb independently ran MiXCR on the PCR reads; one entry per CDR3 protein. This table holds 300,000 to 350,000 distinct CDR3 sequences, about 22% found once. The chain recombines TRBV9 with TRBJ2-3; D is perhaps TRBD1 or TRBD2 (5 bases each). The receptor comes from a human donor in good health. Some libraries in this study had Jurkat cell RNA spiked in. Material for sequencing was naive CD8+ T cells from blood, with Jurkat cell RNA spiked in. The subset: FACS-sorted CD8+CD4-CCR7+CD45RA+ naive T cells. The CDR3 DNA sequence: TGTGCCAGCAGCGCCGAGGGGACCCGACCAGATACGCAGTATTTT. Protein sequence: CASSAEGTRPDTQYF.